This T cell receptor (beta chain) is from a study of CD8+ T cells in alopecia areata. The CDR3 length is 14 residues. The V and J ends lost 5 bases and 3 bases, in that order; junction bases with no gene match: 5. The germline V gene encodes CDR1 NNHNN and CDR2 SYGAGS (reference sequence). After pooling, cutaneous lymph node cells were sorted with CD4, CD8alpha, NKG2D, NKG2ACE and other markers. Notes on this clone: Its specificity is unknown. Gene names are mouse gene names. Read coverage stops 4 residues before the CDR3 terminus; the germline J gene supplies the remainder.

Reverse transcription of extracted RNA yielded cDNA, which provided the sequencing template. Sequenced by immunoSEQ multiplex PCR; TCRdb stores in-frame clones only, minus some. There are over 250,000 clones in the sample, none observed a single time. Study results and caveats: It was less clear whether patients shared TCRs than it was in mice, possibly because of HLA. It was lesional scalp, especially alopecia totalis/universalis, that showed higher clonality than normal scalp.

This chain joins TRBV13-2 and TRBJ2-7; TRBD2 aligns across 10 bases. Specimen: CD4+ T cells sorted from a lymph node. This receptor was taken from a C3H/HeJ mouse with alopecia areata. MHC haplotype: H2-k. CDR3 sequence: CASGLGLGVYEQYF. The part of the CDR3 DNA that was read is TGTGCCAGCGGCCTCGGACTGGGGGTCTAT.